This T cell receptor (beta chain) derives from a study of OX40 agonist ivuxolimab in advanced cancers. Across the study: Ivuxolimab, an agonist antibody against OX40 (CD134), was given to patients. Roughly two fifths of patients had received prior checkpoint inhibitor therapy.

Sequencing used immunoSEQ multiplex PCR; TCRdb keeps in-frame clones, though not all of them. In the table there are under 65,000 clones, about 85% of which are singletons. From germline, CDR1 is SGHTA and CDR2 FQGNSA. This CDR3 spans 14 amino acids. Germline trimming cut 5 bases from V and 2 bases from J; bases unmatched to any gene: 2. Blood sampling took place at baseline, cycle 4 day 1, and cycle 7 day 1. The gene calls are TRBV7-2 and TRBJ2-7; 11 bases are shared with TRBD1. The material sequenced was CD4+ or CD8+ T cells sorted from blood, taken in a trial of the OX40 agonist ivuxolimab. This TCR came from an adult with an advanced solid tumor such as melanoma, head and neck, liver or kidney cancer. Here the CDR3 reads CASSQGQGAYEQYF. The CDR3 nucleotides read TGTGCCAGCAGCCAGGGACAGGGGGCCTACGAGCAGTACTTC.